Sequencing of this T cell receptor (beta chain) was carried out in a study of cytomegalovirus exposure and HLA in healthy donors. Points from the study as a whole: Cytomegalovirus-associated TCR beta chains were listed, numbering 164.

Germline CDR1 reads KGHSH; CDR2 reads LQKENI. This CDR3 has 15 residues. V was pared by 3 bases and J by 5 bases, with 4 bases of the junction left unmatched. The primer mix had 60 Vbeta and 13 Jbeta primers. Sequencing was performed with immunoSEQ multiplex PCR; in TCRdb, only in-frame clones are kept and a portion is missing. The sample consists of more than 110,000 clones, 78% of them appearing once. In regard to this clone: What it recognizes is unknown.

The TCR originated in a male donor in good health and CMV-seronegative. The sequenced material came from PBMCs. This chain links TRBV18 with TRBJ2-5; 12 bases are a match to TRBD2. CDR3 amino acids: CASSPTGTSGETQYF. Here the CDR3 DNA reads TGTGCCAGCTCACCTACCGGGACTAGCGGGGAGACCCAGTACTTC.